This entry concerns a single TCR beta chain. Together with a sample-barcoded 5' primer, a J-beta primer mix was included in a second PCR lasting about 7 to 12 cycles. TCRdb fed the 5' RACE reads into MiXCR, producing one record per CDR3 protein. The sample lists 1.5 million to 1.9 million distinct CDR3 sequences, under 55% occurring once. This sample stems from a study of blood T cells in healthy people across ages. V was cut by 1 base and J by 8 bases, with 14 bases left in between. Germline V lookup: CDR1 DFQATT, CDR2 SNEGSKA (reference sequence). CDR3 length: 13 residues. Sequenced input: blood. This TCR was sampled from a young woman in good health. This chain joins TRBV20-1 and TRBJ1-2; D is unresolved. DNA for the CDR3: TGCAGTGCTAGAGGTAGCACGCGCGGAGGCTACACCTTC. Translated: CSARGSTRGGYTF.